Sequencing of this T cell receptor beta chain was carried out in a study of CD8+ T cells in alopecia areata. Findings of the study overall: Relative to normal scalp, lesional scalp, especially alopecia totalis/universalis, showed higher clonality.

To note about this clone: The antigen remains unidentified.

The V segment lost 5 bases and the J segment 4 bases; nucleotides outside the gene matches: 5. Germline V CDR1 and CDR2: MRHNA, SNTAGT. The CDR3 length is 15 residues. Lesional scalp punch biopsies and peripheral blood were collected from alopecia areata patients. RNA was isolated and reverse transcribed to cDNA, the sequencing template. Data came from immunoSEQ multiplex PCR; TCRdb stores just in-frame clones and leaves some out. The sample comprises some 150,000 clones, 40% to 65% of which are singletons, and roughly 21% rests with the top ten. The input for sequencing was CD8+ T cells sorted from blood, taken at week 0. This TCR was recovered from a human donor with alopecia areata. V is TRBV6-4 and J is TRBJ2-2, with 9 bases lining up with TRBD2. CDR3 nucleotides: TGTGCCAGCAGTCCGGGACTAGCAGTCACCGGGGAGCTGTTTTTT. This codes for CASSPGLAVTGELFF.